This T cell receptor beta chain was sequenced for a study of identical twins. V lost 3 bases to trimming and J lost 5 bases, with 10 bases between them. The CDR3 extends over 13 amino acids. The V gene's germline CDR1 is SGHVS and CDR2 FNYEAQ. This clonotype was seen more than once but under ten times. Its antigen is as yet unknown. A universal primer site was added by template switching, and unique molecular identifiers were carried by the cDNA. MiXCR was run by TCRdb on the 5' RACE reads, yielding one entry per CDR3 protein. The table has about 530,000 distinct CDR3 sequences, around 22% seen once; the top ten hold roughly 0.5%. Notes on the study in general: It was out-of-frame TCR alpha sharing in monozygotic twins that models underestimated.

The data also belong to a second study, concerning yellow fever vaccine responses in identical twins.

Sequenced input: CD4+ T cells sorted from blood. V usage is TRBV7-6 and J usage is TRBJ2-5; tentative D call: TRBD2 (5 bases). The receptor was isolated from a woman aged 18-35 years in good health. The CDR3 DNA follows: TGTGCCAGCAGCTTTGAGGGTTGGGAGACCCAGTACTTC. Amino acids: CASSFEGWETQYF.